Listed here is a single T cell receptor beta chain. Antigen: not known. TCRdb recomputed calls from the 5' RACE reads with MiXCR, one row per CDR3 protein. The sample holds about 240,000 distinct CDR3 sequences; approximately 10% are singletons and the top ten take 9% to 10%. Trimming removed 0 bases from V and 3 bases from J, with 12 bases in between. Germline lookup yields CDR1 SGDLS and CDR2 YYNGEE. This CDR3 spans 15 amino acids. These data originate in a study of identical twins. Whole-study findings and limits: With monozygotic twins, out-of-frame TCR alpha sharing exceeded what models estimated. Invariant populations such as MAIT and iNKT cells could partly muddle zero-insertion analyses. Among beta out-of-frame sequences, excess sharing between twins appeared weaker.

Specimen: memory T cells sorted from blood. This chain joins TRBV9 and TRBJ1-2; D unclear. The receptor was isolated from a man in his forties or fifties in good health. The CDR3 coding sequence is TGTGCCAGCAGCGTAGAGAGAGATTCCTACTATGGCTACACCTTC. Translation: CASSVERDSYYGYTF.